The 26 T cell receptor beta chains below come from one sample, sequenced in a study of T cells in tuberculosis. The method was immunoSEQ multiplex PCR; TCRdb's version includes in-frame clones alone and lacks a portion of them. The sample lists under 35,000 clones; around 90% were seen once. As to time point: new active TB diagnosis, blood taken before or within 7 days of starting treatment. The sample here was PBMCs, taken at tuberculosis diagnosis. The source of these receptors is an adult with tuberculosis. Some clones in this sample may be carry-over from other donors' samples.

The chain uses TRBV7-9 and TRBJ2-1; 15 bases agree with TRBD2. This CDR3 has 17 residues. CDR1 and CDR2 from the germline V gene are SEHNR and FQNEAQ (reference sequence). V shed 1 base and J 8 bases; nucleotides not matched to a gene: 6. DNA for the CDR3: TGTGCCAGCAGCTTAGGGAGGACTAGCGGGGGGGCAGATGAGCAGTTCTTC. Translation: CASSLGRTSGGADEQFF. Full variable domain (missing parts from reference TRBV7-9 and TRBJ2-1): DTGVSQNPRHKITKRGQNVTFRCDPISEHNRLYWYRQTLGQGPEFLTYFQNEAQLEKSRLLSDRFSAERPKGSFSTLEIQRTEQGDSAMYLCASSLGRTSGGADEQFFGPGTRLTVL.

V usage is TRBV2 and J usage is TRBJ1-1; D not resolved. Germline-derived CDR1 and CDR2 are SNHLY and FYNNEI. The CDR3 length is 13 residues. Trimming took 3 bases from V and 4 from J, leaving 9 bases between them. CDR3 residues: CASSDQSGTEAFF. The CDR3 nucleotides read TGTGCCAGCAGTGATCAGTCTGGCACTGAAGCTTTCTTT.

V usage is TRBV27 and J usage is TRBJ1-2; 9 nucleotides line up with TRBD1. The CDR3 spans 16 residues. Trimming cost V 3 bases and J 4 bases; bases outside gene matches: 9. CDR1 and CDR2 (germline): MNHEY, SMNVEV (reference sequence). The CDR3 here is CASSFAGQGIRYGYTF. In DNA form, the CDR3 reads TGTGCCAGCAGTTTCGCCGGACAGGGGATACGCTATGGCTACACCTTC.

In this sample, this clone turned up once. The chain combines TRBV10-3 with TRBJ2-7; TRBD2 aligns across 8 bases. The CDR3 spans 12 residues. Germline assignment: CDR1 ENHRY and CDR2 SYGVKD. Unmatched junction bases numbered 7, after V lost 10 bases and J lost 5 bases. The CDR3 here is CATTGGADEQYF. The CDR3 region has the DNA TGTGCCACTACCGGGGGGGCTGACGAGCAGTACTTC.

The chain is built from TRBV15 and TRBJ1-5; D unresolved. V was clipped by 0 bases and J by 6 bases, with 9 bases between them. The CDR3 is 14 amino acids. Germline CDR1 LNHNV, CDR2 YYDKDF (reference sequence). In nucleotides, the CDR3 is TGTGCCACCAGCAGAGAGAAGACGGGTCAGCCCCAGCATTTT. It encodes CATSREKTGQPQHF.

This sequence joins TRBV30 and TRBJ1-2, with TRBD1 as a possible D gene (5 bases). With 0 bases removed from V and 2 bases from J, the gap between germline ends came to 19 bases. Germline V CDR1 and CDR2: GTSNPN, SVGIG (reference sequence). The CDR3 runs to 17 residues. CDR3 bases: TGTGCCTGGAGTGTACCCCTAAGGGGAACCGTGAACTATGGCTACACCTTC. Encoded protein: CAWSVPLRGTVNYGYTF.

The rearrangement joins TRBV12-5 to TRBJ2-4; maybe TRBD2 (6 bases). The CDR3 loop spans 19 amino acids. Germline V gene data show CDR1 as LGHNT and CDR2 as FRNRAP. Trimming left V 3 bases short and J 3 bases short, with 24 bases between. Here the CDR3 reads CASGFSPGGARPDKNIQYF. For the CDR3, the DNA is TGTGCTAGTGGTTTTTCCCCTGGCGGGGCCAGACCAGACAAAAACATTCAGTACTTC.

The V and J genes are TRBV19 and TRBJ2-7; D perhaps matches TRBD2 (7 bases). V lost 3 bases, J lost 2 bases, and 14 bases lay in between. The germline CDR1 and CDR2 sequences are LNHDA and SQIVND (reference sequence). This CDR3 has 15 residues. The CDR3 DNA reads as TGTGCCAGTAGTATGTTCAGCGGGACAACCTACGAGCAGTACTTC. Its protein is CASSMFSGTTYEQYF.

The gene calls are TRBV2 and TRBJ1-2; D is undetermined. CDR1 is SNHLY, CDR2 FYNNEI, per germline. V lost 3 bases and J 7 bases, leaving 9 bases between the germline ends. This CDR3 is 12 amino acids long. The CDR3 nucleotides read TGTGCCAGCAGTGAGGCTCGGGGTGGCTACACCTTC. Amino acid sequence: CASSEARGGYTF.

V gene TRBV19 combines with J gene TRBJ1-4; D possibly corresponds to TRBD1 (6 bases). CDR3 length: 16 amino acids. Germline V CDR1 and CDR2: LNHDA, SQIVND (reference sequence). V lost 4 bases to trimming and J lost 4 bases, with 16 bases between them. The CDR3 nucleotides are TGTGCCAGTAGTAGATCTTCAGGGGCCCTTAATGAAAAACTGTTTTTT. It encodes CASSRSSGALNEKLFF.

The rearrangement links TRBV19 to TRBJ2-7, with D possibly matching TRBD2 (5 bases). The CDR3 extends over 14 amino acids. Germline CDR1 is LNHDA and CDR2 is SQIVND (reference sequence). The germline V and J ends were trimmed by 3 bases and 3 bases, with 12 bases remaining between them. The CDR3, as DNA: TGTGCCAGTAGTATTGTAGCCGGGAACTACGAGCAGTACTTC. Its translation is CASSIVAGNYEQYF.

The rearrangement links TRBV4-2 to TRBJ1-2, with TRBD1 matching over 9 bases. CDR3 length: 16 amino acids. V was clipped by 2 bases and J by 2 bases; unmatched bases: 6. Germline CDR1 reads LGHNA; CDR2 reads YNFKEQ. The CDR3 here is CASSQHKGQGNYGYTF. The DNA of the CDR3 is TGTGCCAGCAGCCAACATAAAGGACAGGGGAACTATGGCTACACCTTC.

The J gene is TRBJ1-1, the V gene TRBV2; unclear D gene. The CDR3 loop spans 14 amino acids. Trimming cost V 4 bases and J 3 bases, with 12 bases left between them. Germline values: CDR1 SNHLY, CDR2 FYNNEI. In nucleotides, the CDR3 is TGTGCCAGCAGTGCTGGAGGGAAGGACACTGAAGCTTTCTTT. The encoded protein is CASSAGGKDTEAFF.

The CDR3 DNA reads TGCAGCGTACAATTGGCCTTGACAGATACGCAGTATTTT. Translating gives CSVQLALTDTQYF. V gene TRBV29-1 combines with J gene TRBJ2-3, with D unresolved. This CDR3 region has 13 residues. Trimming took off 6 bases at V and 3 bases at J, with 13 bases between the two ends. In germline, CDR1 is SQVTM, CDR2 ANQGSEA.

The chain has TRBV5-4 and TRBJ1-1; a possible D gene is TRBD1 (6 bases). V was shortened by 6 bases and J by 3 bases, with 15 bases between the two germline ends. Germline V lookup: CDR1 SGHNT, CDR2 YYREEE (reference sequence). The CDR3 has 14 residues. CDR3: CASTHSGADTEAFF. CDR3 DNA: TGTGCCAGCACTCATTCAGGGGCTGACACTGAAGCTTTCTTT.

The V call is TRBV6-1, the J call TRBJ2-5, with D perhaps matching TRBD1 (6 bases). V was trimmed by 6 bases and J by 5 bases, leaving 13 bases between them. This CDR3 spans 13 amino acids. Germline CDR1 and CDR2: MNHNS and SASEGT. Here the CDR3 reads CASSPTGGETQYF. CDR3 nucleotide sequence: TGTGCCAGCAGCCCGACAGGTGGGGAGACCCAGTACTTC.

The J gene is TRBJ2-2, the V gene TRBV27, with 8 bases that match TRBD1. The CDR3 covers 16 residues. Germline V CDR1 and CDR2: MNHEY, SMNVEV (reference sequence). The junction had 4 bases not matched to a gene; V was cut back by 3 bases and J by 1 base. The CDR3 spells CASSLRQGRNTGELFF. The CDR3 DNA is TGTGCCAGCAGTTTGAGACAGGGGAGGAACACCGGGGAGCTGTTTTTT.

The chain couples TRBV5-1 to TRBJ1-4; 9 bases are a match to TRBD1. This CDR3 has 16 amino acids. In germline, CDR1 is SGHRS, CDR2 YFSETQ. Trimming at V came to 4 bases and at J to 4 bases, leaving 8 bases not matched to a gene. The CDR3 here is CASSTRPGQGNEKLFF. The CDR3 region has the DNA TGCGCCAGCAGCACAAGGCCGGGACAGGGTAATGAAAAACTGTTTTTT.

CDR3 sequence: CASSLDRAYEQYF. For the CDR3, the DNA is TGTGCCAGCAGCCTGGACAGGGCCTACGAGCAGTACTTC. V is TRBV5-4 and J is TRBJ2-7; the match to TRBD1 covers 8 bases. The junction had 2 bases not matched to a gene; V was cut back by 4 bases and J by 2 bases. Per the germline V gene, CDR1 is SGHNT and CDR2 is YYREEE (reference sequence). The CDR3 runs to 13 residues.

The count of this clone is one. The chain links TRBV5-1 to TRBJ2-7; TRBD1 matches at 8 bases. This CDR3 contains 16 residues. Germline V gene sequence: CDR1 SGHRS, CDR2 YFSETQ. The V gene end was trimmed by 2 bases and the J gene end by 0 bases; junction bases not matched to a gene: 7. This CDR3 is CASSFSGTGFSYEQYF. DNA for the CDR3: TGCGCCAGCAGCTTCTCCGGGACAGGATTCTCCTACGAGCAGTACTTC.

A single count supports this clone. The chain carries TRBV21-1 and TRBJ2-3; the table names TRBD1, a call not compared with the DNA. TRBV21-1 constitutes a pseudogene. The length of the CDR3 is 14 residues. The CDR3 DNA follows: TGTGCCAGCACGGACAGGGAATTCACAGATACGCAGTATTTT. The encoded protein is CASTDREFTDTQYF.

This sequence joins TRBV9 and TRBJ1-5, with a weak D call TRBD1 (5 bases). The CDR3 covers 15 residues. V was pared by 2 bases and J by 6 bases, with 15 bases between. CDR1 and CDR2 from the germline V gene are SGDLS and YYNGEE. The CDR3: CASSVTAGAGQPQHF. Here the CDR3 DNA reads TGTGCCAGCAGCGTGACAGCGGGTGCAGGTCAGCCCCAGCATTTT.

This clone was seen only once. The chain joins TRBV11-2 to TRBJ1-3, with D unresolved. Germline V CDR1 and CDR2: SGHAT, FQNNGV. The CDR3 is made up of 15 amino acids. V was clipped by 1 base and J by 0 bases, with 7 bases between them. The chain's CDR3 is CASSLGASSGNTIYF. DNA for the CDR3: TGTGCCAGCAGCTTAGGGGCGAGCTCTGGAAACACCATATATTTT. Filled out from reference TRBV11-2 and TRBJ1-3, the complete variable domain reads EAGVAQSPRYKIIEKRQSVAFWCNPISGHATLYWYQQILGQGPKLLIQFQNNGVVDDSQLPKDRFSAERLKGVDSTLKIQPAKLEDSAVYLCASSLGASSGNTIYFGEGSWLTVV.

This chain links TRBV5-1 with TRBJ1-6, with 9 positions matching TRBD1. Germline lookup yields CDR1 SGHRS and CDR2 YFSETQ. The CDR3 loop spans 18 amino acids. With 5 bases clipped from V and 6 bases from J, the junction kept 15 bases outside the gene matches. CDR3 region: CASRRQGVEVTSNSPLHF. The CDR3 DNA reads as TGCGCCAGCAGAAGACAGGGGGTAGAGGTTACTAGTAATTCACCCCTCCACTTT.

The J gene is TRBJ2-7, the V gene TRBV5-1, with a tentative D call TRBD1 (5 bases). The germline CDR1 and CDR2 sequences are SGHRS and YFSETQ. The length of the CDR3 is 14 residues. V lost 1 base to trimming and J lost 5 bases, with 13 bases between them. CDR3 region: CASSLRQGTHEQYF. The CDR3 DNA is TGCGCCAGCAGCTTGAGGCAGGGAACCCACGAGCAGTACTTC. Full variable domain (remainder filled in from reference TRBV5-1 and TRBJ2-7): KAGVTQTPRYLIKTRGQQVTLSCSPISGHRSVSWYQQTPGQGLQFLFEYFSETQRNKGNFPGRFSGRQFSNSRSEMNVSTLELGDSALYLCASSLRQGTHEQYFGPGTRLTVT.

The CDR3 loop is CASSRRYRGTEDTQYF. The CDR3, as DNA: TGTGCCAGCAGCCGGAGGTACAGGGGGACAGAGGATACGCAGTATTTT. The chain uses TRBV14 and TRBJ2-3, with 8 bases that match TRBD1. CDR1 is SGHDN, CDR2 FVKESK, per germline. CDR3 length equals 16 residues. V was clipped by 4 bases and J by 6 bases; unmatched bases: 12.